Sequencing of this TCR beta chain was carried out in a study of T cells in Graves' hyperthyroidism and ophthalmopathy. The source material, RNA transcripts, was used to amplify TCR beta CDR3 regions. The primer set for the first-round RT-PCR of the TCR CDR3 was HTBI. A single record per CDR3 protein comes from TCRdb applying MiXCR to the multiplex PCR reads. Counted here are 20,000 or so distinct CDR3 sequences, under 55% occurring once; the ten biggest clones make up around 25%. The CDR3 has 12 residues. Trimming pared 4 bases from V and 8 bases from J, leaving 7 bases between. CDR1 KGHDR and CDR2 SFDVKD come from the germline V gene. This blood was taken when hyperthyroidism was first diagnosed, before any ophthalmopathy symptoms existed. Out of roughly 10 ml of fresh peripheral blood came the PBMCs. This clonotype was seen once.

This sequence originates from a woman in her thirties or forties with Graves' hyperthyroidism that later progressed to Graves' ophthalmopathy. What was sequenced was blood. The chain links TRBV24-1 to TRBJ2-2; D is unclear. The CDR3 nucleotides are TGTGCCACCAGTGACCTGACAGGGGAGCTGTTTTTT. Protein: CATSDLTGELFF.